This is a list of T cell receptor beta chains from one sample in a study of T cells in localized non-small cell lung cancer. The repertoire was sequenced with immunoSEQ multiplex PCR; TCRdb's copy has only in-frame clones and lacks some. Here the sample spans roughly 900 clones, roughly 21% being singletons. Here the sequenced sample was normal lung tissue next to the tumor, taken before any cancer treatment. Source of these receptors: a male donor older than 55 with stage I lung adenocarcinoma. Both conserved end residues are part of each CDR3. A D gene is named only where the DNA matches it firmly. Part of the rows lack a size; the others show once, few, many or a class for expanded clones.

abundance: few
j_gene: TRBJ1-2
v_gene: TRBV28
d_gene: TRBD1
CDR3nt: TGTGCCAGCAGGACAGGGGGGATCTATGGCTACACCTTC
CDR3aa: CASRTGGIYGYTF

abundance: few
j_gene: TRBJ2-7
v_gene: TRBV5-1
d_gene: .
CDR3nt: TGCGCCAGCAGCTTAGGACCAGTCTTCTACGAGCAGTACTTC
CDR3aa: CASSLGPVFYEQYF

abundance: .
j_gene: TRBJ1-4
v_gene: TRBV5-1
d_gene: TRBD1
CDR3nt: TGCGCCAGCAGCTCCCAGGGGGCTGGTAATGAAAAACTGTTTTTT
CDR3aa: CASSSQGAGNEKLFF

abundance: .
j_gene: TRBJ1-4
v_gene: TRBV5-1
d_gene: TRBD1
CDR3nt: TGCGCCAGCAGCTCCCAGGGACAGGTTAATGAAAAACTGTTTTTT
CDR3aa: CASSSQGQVNEKLFF

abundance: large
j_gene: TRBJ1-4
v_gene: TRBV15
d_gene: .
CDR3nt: TGTGCCACCAGCAGAGATGGGGCAGGGGTACGGGAAAAACTGTTTTTT
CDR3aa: CATSRDGAGVREKLFF

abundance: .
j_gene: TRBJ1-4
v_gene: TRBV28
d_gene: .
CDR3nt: TGTGCCAGCACCCCATTGGTAGCAACTAATGAAAAACTGTTTTTT
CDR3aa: CASTPLVATNEKLFF

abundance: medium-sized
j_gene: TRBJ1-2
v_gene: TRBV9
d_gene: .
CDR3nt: TGTGCCAGCAGTGCAGACTCTCGTGGAGGCTACACCTTC
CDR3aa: CASSADSRGGYTF

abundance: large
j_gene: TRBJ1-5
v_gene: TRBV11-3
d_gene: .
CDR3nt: TGTGCCAGCACCACAACGGGGCCCGGCGATCAGCCCCAGCATTTT
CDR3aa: CASTTTGPGDQPQHF

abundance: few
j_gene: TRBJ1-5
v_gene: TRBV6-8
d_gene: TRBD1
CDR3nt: TGTGCCAGCAGTGAGGGGACAGGCAATCAGCCCCAGCATTTT
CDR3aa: CASSEGTGNQPQHF

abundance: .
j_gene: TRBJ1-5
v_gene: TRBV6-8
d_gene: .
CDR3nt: TGTGCCAGCTTGCTGAATAGCAATCAGCCCCAGCATTTT
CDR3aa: CASLLNSNQPQHF